A selection of T cell receptor beta chains follows, all from one sample in a study of shared clonotypes between healthy human individuals. Some clones are missing from TCRdb's copy, which holds only in-frame ones; the method was immunoSEQ multiplex PCR. This table holds hundreds of thousands of clones, about four fifths found once. The material sequenced was PBMCs. The receptors shown here come from a woman in her forties in good health. Some clones in this sample may be carry-over from other donors' samples. Each CDR3 is given with its conserved first and last residue. Rows give clone size only sometimes, using once, few, many, or a class for an expanded clone.

TRBJ2-1	few	TRBV6-1	CASSLAGRYNEQFF
TRBJ1-4	.	TRBV6-5	CASSYVGAFGNEKLFF
TRBJ2-1	.	TRBV7-9	CASSLTGTSGSDEQFF
TRBJ1-2	.	TRBV5-1	CASSLAGQGADYTF
TRBJ2-7	.	TRBV9	CASSVDDRSYEQYF
TRBJ2-7	many	TRBV18	CASSPLGQGIYEQYF
TRBJ1-1	.	TRBV18	CASHASGQGSEAFF
TRBJ2-5	many	TRBV4-1	CASSQGTRSETQYF
TRBJ1-5	.	TRBV5-8	CASSLKGEHQPQHF
TRBJ2-3	.	TRBV18	CASSFRDEGTDTQYF
TRBJ2-5	.	TRBV28	CASRGGRTYQETQYF
TRBJ1-1	.	TRBV5-1	CASSSQGPNTEAFF
TRBJ1-5	.	TRBV10-3	CAISADRAGNQPQHF
TRBJ2-3	.	TRBV6-1	CASSPGASSTDTQYF
TRBJ2-2	.	TRBV6-1	CASTRVFAGELFF
TRBJ2-3	once	TRBV5-4	CASSLPRTDTQYF
TRBJ1-1	.	TRBV9	CASSPPGTTEAFF